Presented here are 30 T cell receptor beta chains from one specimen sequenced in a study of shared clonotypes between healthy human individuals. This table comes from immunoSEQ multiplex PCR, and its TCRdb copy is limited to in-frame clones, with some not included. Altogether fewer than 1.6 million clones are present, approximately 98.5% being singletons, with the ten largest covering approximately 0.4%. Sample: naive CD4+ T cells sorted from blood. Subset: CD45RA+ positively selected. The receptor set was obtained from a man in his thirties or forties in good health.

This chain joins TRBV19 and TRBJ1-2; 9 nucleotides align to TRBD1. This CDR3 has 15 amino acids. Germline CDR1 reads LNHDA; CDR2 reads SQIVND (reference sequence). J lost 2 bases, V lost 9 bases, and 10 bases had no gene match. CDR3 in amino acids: CASHIGQGRNYGYTF. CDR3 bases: TGTGCCAGCCACATCGGACAGGGGAGGAACTATGGCTACACCTTC.

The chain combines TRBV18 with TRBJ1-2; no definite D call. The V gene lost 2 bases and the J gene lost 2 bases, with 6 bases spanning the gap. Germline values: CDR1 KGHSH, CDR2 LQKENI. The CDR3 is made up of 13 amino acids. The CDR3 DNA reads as TGTGCCAGCTCACCAAACGGAAACTATGGCTACACCTTC. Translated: CASSPNGNYGYTF.

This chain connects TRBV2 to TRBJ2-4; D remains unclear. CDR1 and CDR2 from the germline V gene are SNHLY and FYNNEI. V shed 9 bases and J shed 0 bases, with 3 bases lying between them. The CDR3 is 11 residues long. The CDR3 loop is CASLAKNIQYF. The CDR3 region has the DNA TGTGCCAGTCTAGCCAAAAACATTCAGTACTTC.

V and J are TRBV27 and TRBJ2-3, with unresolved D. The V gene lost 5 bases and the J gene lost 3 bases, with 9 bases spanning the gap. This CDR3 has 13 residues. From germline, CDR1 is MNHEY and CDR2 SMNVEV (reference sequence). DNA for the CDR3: TGTGCCAGCAGTGTGGTGAGAACAGATACGCAGTATTTT. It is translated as CASSVVRTDTQYF.

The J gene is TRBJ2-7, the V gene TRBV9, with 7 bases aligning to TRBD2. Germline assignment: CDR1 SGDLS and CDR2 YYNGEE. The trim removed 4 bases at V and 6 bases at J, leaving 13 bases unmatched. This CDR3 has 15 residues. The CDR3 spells CASSISPSGGSEQYF. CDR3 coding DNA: TGTGCCAGCAGCATAAGCCCCTCTGGCGGGAGCGAGCAGTACTTC.

CDR3 nucleotides: TGCGCCAGCAGTGAGTCCAGAACTAACACTGAAGCTTTCTTT. Translated, it gives CASSESRTNTEAFF. The gene calls are TRBV10-1 and TRBJ1-1; D not certain. The CDR3 loop spans 14 amino acids. Deletions cut 0 bases from V and 2 bases from J, with 7 bases between. In germline, CDR1 is WNHNN, CDR2 SYGVQD (reference sequence).

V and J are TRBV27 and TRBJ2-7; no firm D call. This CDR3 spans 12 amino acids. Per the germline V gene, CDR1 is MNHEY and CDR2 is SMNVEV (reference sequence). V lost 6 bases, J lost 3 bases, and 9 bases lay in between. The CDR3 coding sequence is TGTGCCAGCAGGGTGCTATTCTACGAGCAGTACTTC. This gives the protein CASRVLFYEQYF.

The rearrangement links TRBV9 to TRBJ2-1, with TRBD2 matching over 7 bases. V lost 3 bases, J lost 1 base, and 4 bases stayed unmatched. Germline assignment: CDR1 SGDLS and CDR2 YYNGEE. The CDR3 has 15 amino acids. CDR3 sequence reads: CASSDWTRSYNEQFF. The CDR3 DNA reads TGTGCCAGCAGCGACTGGACTAGATCCTACAATGAGCAGTTCTTC.

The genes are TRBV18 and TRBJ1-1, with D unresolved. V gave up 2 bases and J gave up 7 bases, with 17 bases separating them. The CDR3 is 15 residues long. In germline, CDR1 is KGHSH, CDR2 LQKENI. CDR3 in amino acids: CASSPGPPRPSEAFF. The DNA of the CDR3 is TGTGCCAGCTCACCAGGGCCCCCCAGACCTAGTGAAGCTTTCTTT.

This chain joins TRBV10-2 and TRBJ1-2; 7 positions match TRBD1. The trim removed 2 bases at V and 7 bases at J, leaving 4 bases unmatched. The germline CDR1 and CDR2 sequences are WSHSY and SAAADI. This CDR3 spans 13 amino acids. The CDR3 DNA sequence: TGCGCCAGCAGTGAGGACAGGGAGGGTGGCTACACCTTC. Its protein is CASSEDREGGYTF.

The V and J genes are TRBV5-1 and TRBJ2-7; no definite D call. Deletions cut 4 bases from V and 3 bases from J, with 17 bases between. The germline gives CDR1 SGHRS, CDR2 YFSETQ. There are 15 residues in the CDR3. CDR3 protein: CASSPARGINYEQYF. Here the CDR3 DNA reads TGCGCCAGCAGCCCCGCCCGTGGCATCAACTACGAGCAGTACTTC.

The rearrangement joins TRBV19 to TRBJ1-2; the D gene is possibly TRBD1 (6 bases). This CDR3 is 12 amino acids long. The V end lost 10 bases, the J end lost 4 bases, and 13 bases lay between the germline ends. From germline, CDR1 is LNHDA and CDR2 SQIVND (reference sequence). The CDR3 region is CATATGAYGYTF. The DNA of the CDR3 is TGTGCCACTGCGACAGGAGCCTATGGCTACACCTTC.

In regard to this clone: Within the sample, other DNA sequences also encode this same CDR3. The CDR3 spells CASSPDGSYEQYF. The CDR3 region has the DNA TGCGCCAGCAGCCCTGACGGGTCCTACGAGCAGTACTTC. This chain uses TRBV5-1 with TRBJ2-7, with D uncertain. Per germline, CDR1 SGHRS and CDR2 YFSETQ. The CDR3 has 13 amino acids. With 4 bases removed from V and 1 base from J, the gap between germline ends came to 9 bases.

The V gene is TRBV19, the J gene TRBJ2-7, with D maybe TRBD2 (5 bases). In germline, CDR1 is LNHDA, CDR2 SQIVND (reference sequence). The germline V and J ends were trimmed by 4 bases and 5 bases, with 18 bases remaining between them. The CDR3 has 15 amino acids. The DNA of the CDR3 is TGTGCCAGTAGTAGTCAGGCGGGTAGACTCCACGAGCAGTACTTC. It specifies CASSSQAGRLHEQYF.

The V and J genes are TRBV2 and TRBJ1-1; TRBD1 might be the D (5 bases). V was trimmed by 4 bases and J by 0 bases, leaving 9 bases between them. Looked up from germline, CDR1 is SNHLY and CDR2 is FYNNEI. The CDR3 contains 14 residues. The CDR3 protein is CASSVGRVNTEAFF. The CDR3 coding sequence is TGTGCCAGCAGTGTGGGCAGGGTGAACACTGAAGCTTTCTTT.

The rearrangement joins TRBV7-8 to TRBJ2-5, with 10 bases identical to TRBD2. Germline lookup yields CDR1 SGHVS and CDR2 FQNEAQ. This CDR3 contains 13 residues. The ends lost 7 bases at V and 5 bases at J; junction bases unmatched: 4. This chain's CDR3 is CASNIAGGETQYF. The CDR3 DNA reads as TGTGCCAGCAACATAGCGGGAGGTGAGACCCAGTACTTC. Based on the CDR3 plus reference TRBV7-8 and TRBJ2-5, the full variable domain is GAGVSQSPRYKVAKRGQDVALRCDPISGHVSLFWYQQALGQGPEFLTYFQNEAQLDKSGLPSDRFFAERPEGSVSTLKIQRTQQEDSAVYLCASNIAGGETQYFGPGTRLLVL.

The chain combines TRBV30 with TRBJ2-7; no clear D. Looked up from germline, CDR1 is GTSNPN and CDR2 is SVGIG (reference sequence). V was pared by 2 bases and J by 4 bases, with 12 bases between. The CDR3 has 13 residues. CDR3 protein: CAWSNLRNYEQYF. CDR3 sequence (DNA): TGTGCCTGGAGTAATTTGAGGAATTACGAGCAGTACTTC.

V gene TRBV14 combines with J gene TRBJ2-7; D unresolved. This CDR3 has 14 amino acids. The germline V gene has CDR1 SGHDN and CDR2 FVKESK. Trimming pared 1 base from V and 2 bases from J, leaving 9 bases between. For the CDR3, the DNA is TGTGCCAGCAGCCAAGGCCCAGGCGCCTACGAGCAGTACTTC. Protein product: CASSQGPGAYEQYF.

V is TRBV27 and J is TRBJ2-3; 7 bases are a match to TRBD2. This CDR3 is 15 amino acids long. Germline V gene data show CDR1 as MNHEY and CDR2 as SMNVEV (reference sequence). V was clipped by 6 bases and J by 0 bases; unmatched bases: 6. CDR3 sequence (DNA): TGTGCCAGCAGACCCGGGACTATTAGCACAGATACGCAGTATTTT. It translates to CASRPGTISTDTQYF.

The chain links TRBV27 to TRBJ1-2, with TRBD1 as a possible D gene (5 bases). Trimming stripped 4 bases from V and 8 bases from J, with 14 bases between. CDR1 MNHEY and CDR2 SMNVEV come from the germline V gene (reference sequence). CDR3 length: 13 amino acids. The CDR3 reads CASSYGDLGGYTF. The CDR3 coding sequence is TGTGCCAGCAGTTATGGGGACCTAGGAGGCTACACCTTC.

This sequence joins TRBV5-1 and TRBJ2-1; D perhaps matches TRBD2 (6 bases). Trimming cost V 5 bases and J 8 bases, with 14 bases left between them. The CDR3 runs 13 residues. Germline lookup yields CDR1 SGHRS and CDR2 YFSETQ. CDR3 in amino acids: CASSREAAYEQFF. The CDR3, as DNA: TGCGCCAGCAGTAGGGAGGCCGCCTATGAGCAGTTCTTC. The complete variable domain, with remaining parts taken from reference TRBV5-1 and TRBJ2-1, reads KAGVTQTPRYLIKTRGQQVTLSCSPISGHRSVSWYQQTPGQGLQFLFEYFSETQRNKGNFPGRFSGRQFSNSRSEMNVSTLELGDSALYLCASSREAAYEQFFGPGTRLTVL.

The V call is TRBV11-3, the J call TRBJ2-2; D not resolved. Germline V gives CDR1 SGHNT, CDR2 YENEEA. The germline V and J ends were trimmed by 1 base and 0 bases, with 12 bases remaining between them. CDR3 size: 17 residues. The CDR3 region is CASSLVLQSANTGELFF. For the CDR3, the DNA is TGTGCCAGCAGCTTAGTTTTGCAGAGCGCGAACACCGGGGAGCTGTTTTTT.

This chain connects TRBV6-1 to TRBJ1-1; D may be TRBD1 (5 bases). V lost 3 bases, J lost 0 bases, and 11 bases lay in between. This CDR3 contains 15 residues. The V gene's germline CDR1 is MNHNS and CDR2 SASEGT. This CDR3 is CASSEHRNMNTEAFF. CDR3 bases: TGTGCCAGCAGTGAGCACAGGAACATGAACACTGAAGCTTTCTTT.

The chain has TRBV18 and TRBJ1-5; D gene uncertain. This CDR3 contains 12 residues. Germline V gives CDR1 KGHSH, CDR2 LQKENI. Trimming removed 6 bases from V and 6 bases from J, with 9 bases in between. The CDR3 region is CASSTEVQPQHF. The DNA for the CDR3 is TGTGCCAGCTCGACGGAGGTTCAGCCCCAGCATTTT.

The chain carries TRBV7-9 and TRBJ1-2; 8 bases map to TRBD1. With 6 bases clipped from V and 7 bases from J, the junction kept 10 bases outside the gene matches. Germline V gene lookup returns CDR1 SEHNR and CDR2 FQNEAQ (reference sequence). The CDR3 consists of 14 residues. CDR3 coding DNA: TGTGCCAGCAGTTATACGACAGGGGAGGGTGGCTACACCTTC. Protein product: CASSYTTGEGGYTF.

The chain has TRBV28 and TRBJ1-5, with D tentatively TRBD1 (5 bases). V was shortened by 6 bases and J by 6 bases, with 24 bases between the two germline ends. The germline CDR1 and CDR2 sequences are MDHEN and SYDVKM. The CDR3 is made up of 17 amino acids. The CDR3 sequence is CASRRERGTFGSQPQHF. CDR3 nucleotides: TGTGCCAGCAGACGTGAACGCGGGACCTTCGGAAGTCAGCCCCAGCATTTT.

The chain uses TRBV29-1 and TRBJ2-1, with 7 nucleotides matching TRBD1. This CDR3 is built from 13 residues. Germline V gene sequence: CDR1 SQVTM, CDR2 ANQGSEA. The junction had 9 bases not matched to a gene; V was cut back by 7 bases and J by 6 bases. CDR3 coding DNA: TGCAGCGGACAGGGATTCGGCTTCAATGAGCAGTTCTTC. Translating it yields CSGQGFGFNEQFF.

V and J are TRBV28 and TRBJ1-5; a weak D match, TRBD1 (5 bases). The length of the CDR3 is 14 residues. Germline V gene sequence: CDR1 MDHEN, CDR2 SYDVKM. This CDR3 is CDHQGLLSNQPQHF. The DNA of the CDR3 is TGTGACCACCAGGGATTACTGAGCAATCAGCCCCAGCATTTT.

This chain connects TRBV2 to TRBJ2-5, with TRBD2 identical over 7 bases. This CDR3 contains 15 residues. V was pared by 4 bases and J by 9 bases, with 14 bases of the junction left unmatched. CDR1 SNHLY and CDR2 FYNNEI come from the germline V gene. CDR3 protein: CASSGGLADSRAQYF. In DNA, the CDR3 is TGTGCCAGCAGTGGAGGGCTAGCGGACTCACGGGCCCAGTACTTC.

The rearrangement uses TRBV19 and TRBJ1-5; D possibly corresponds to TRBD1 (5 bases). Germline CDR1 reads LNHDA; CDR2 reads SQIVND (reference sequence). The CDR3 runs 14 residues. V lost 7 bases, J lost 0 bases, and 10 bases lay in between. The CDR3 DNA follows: TGTGCCAGTAAACCGGACATTAGCAATCAGCCCCAGCATTTT. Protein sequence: CASKPDISNQPQHF.